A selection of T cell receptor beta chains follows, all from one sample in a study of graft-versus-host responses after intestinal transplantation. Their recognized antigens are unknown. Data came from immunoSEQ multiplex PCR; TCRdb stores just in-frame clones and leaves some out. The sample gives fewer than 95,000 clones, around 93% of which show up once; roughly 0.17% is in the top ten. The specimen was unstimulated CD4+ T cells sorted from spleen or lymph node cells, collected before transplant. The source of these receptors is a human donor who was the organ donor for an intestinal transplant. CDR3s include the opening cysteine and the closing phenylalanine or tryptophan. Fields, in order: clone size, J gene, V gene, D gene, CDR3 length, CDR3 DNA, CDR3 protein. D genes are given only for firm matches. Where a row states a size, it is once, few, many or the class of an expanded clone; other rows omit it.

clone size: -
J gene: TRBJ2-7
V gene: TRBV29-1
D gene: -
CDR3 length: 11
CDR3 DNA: TGCAGCGTATTAGCTGGTTACGAGCAGTACTTC
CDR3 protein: CSVLAGYEQYF

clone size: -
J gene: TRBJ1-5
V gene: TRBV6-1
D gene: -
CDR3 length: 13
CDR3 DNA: TGTGCCAGCAAACACCCGGCGGACAGCCCAGGGCATTTT
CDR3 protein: CASKHPADSPGHF

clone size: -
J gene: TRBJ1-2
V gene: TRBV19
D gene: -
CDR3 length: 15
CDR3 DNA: TGTGCCAGTAGTATTAGCCGCGACATTAACTATGGCTACACCTTC
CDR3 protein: CASSISRDINYGYTF

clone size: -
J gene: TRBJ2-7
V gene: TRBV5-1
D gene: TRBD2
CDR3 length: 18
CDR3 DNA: TGCGCCAGCAGCTTGCCCCCCAGCGGGGGGGCCGTTTTTGACGAGCAGTACTTC
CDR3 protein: CASSLPPSGGAVFDEQYF

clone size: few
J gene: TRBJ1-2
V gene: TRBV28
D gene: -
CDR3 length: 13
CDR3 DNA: TGTGCCAGCAGTTTATCGGGTAACTATGGCTACACCTTC
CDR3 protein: CASSLSGNYGYTF

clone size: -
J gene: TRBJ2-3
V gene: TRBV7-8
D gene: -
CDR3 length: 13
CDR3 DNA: TGTGCCAGCAGCTCCCCCGGGGGAGATACGCAGTATTTT
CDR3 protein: CASSSPGGDTQYF

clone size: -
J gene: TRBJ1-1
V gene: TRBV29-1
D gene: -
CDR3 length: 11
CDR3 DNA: TGCACCGCCAGGGTGGGCGGTGAGGCTTTCTTT
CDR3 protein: CTARVGGEAFF

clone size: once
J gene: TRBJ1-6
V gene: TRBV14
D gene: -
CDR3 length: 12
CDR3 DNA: TGTGCCAGCAGCCAAGCAGCTTCACCCCTCCACTTT
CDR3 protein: CASSQAASPLHF

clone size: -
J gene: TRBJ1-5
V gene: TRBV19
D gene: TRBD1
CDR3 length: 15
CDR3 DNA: TGTGCCAGTAGTATCGGACAGGGTACCGATCAGCCCCAGCATTTT
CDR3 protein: CASSIGQGTDQPQHF

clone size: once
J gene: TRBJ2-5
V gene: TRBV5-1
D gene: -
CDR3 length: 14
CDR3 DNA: TGCGCCAGCAGCAAGTCTACGTCCCAAGAGACCCAGTACTTC
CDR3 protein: CASSKSTSQETQYF

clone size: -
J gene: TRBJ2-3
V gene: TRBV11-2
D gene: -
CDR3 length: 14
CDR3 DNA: TGTGCCAGCAGCCTCGATTTGGCGTCAGATACGCAGTATTTT
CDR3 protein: CASSLDLASDTQYF

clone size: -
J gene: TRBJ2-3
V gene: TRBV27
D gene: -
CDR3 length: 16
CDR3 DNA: TGTGCCAGCAGTTACTATCGGGGGGCCAGCACAGATACGCAGTATTTT
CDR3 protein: CASSYYRGASTDTQYF

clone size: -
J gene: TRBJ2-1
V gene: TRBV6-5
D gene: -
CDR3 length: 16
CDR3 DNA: TGTGCCAGCAGTTACGGGGACCCGGCGGCCTACAATGAGCAGTTCTTC
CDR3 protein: CASSYGDPAAYNEQFF

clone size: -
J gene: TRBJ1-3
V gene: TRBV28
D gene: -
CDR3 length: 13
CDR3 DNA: TGTGCCAGCAGTTTAGTAAGTGGAAACACCATATATTTT
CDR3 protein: CASSLVSGNTIYF